The 3 T cell receptor beta chains presented below share a single source sample, sequenced in a study of blood T cell repertoires in COVID-19. The data were produced by immunoSEQ multiplex PCR, yet TCRdb's version contains in-frame clones alone and is incomplete. Here the sample spans roughly 200,000 clones, around 85% being singletons. Sequencing input: peripheral blood. All receptors derive from a man aged 50 to 60 who had recovered from COVID-19.

This clone was found a few times. The chain has TRBV28 and TRBJ2-7; 8 bases are shared with TRBD2. There are 14 residues in the CDR3. Per germline, CDR1 MDHEN and CDR2 SYDVKM. The trim removed 6 bases at V and 0 bases at J, leaving 4 bases unmatched. CDR3: CASRYSGDSYEQYF. CDR3 nucleotides: TGTGCCAGCAGATATAGCGGGGACTCCTACGAGCAGTACTTC.

The V gene is TRBV10-2, the J gene TRBJ2-2; D uncertain. This CDR3 has 15 amino acids. CDR1 and CDR2 from the germline V gene are WSHSY and SAAADI. V lost 6 bases, J lost 7 bases, and 18 bases lay in between. The chain's CDR3 is CASSFLVTLGGELFF. CDR3 sequence (DNA): TGCGCCAGCAGCTTTCTGGTCACCCTAGGCGGGGAGCTGTTTTTT.

The chain couples TRBV3-1 (or the pseudogene TRBV3-2) to TRBJ2-7, with TRBD2 identical over 7 bases. Looked up from germline, CDR1 is LGHDT and CDR2 is YNNKEL (reference sequence). CDR3 length equals 14 residues. Losses at the gene ends were 6 bases for V and 1 base for J; bases not matched to a gene: 6. The CDR3 spells CASSRGRASYEQYF. The CDR3 DNA follows: TGTGCCAGCAGTCGTGGGAGGGCGTCCTACGAGCAGTACTTC.